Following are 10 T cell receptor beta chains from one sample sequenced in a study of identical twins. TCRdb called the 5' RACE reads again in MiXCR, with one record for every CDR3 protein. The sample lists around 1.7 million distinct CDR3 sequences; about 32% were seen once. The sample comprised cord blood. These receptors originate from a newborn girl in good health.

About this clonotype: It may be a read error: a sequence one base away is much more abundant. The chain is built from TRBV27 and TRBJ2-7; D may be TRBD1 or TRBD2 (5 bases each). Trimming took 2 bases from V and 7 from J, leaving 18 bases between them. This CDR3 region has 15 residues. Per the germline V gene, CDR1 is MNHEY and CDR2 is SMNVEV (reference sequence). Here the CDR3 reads CASSLEGPSYNEQYF. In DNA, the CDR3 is TGTGCCAGCAGTTTAGAGGGGCCCTCCTACAATGAGCAGTACTTC.

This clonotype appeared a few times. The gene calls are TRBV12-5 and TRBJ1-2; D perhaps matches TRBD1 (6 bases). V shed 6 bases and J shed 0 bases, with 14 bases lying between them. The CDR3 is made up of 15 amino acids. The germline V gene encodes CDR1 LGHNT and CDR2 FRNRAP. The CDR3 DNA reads TGTGCTAGTGGCCCAGACAGGTACTCTAACTATGGCTACACCTTC. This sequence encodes CASGPDRYSNYGYTF.

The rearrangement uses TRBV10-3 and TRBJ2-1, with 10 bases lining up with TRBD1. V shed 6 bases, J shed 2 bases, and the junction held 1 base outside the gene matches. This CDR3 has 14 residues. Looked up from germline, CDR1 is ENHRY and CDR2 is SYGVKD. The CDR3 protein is CAIRGTGAYNEQFF. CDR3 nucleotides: TGTGCCATCAGGGGGACAGGGGCCTACAATGAGCAGTTCTTC.

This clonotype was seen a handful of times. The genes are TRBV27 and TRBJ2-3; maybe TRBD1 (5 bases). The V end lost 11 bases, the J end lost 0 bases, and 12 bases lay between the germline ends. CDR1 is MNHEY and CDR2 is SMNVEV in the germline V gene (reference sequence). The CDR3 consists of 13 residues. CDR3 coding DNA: TGTGCCGGTGTACACAGGAGCACAGATACGCAGTATTTT. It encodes CAGVHRSTDTQYF.

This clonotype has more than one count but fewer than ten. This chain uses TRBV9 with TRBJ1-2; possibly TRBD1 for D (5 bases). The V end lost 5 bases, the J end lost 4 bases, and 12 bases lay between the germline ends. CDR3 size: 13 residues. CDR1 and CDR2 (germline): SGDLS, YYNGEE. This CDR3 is CASRRGPSYGYTF. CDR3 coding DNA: TGTGCCAGCAGGAGGGGACCGAGCTATGGCTACACCTTC. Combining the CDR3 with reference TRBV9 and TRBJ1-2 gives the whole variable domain DSGVTQTPKHLITATGQRVTLRCSPRSGDLSVYWYQQSLDQGLQFLIQYYNGEERAKGNILERFSAQQFPDLHSELNLSSLELGDSALYFCASRRGPSYGYTFGSGTRLTVV.

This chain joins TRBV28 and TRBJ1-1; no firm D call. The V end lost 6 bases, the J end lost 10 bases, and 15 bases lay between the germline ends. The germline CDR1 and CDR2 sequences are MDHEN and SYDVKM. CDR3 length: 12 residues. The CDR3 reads CASSPLGIGAFF. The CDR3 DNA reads TGTGCCAGCAGCCCCCTGGGAATCGGAGCTTTCTTT.

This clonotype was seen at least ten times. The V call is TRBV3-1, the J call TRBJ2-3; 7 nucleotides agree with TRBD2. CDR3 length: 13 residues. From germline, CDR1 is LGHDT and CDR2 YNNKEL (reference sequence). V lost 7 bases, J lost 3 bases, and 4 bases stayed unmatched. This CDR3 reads CASKGLLTDTQYF. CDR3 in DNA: TGTGCCAGCAAGGGACTACTTACAGATACGCAGTATTTT.

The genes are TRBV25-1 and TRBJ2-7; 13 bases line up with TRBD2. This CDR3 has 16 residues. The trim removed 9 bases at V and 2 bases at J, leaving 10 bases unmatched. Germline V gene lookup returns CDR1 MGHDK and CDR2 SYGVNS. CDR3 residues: CASAGTSGMRPYEQYF. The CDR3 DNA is TGTGCCAGTGCCGGGACTAGCGGGATGAGACCCTACGAGCAGTACTTC.

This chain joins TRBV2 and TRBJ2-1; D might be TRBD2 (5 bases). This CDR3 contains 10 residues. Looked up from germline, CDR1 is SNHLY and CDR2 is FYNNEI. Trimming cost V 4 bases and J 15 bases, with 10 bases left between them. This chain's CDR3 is CASSGLLWFF. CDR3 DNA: TGTGCCAGCAGTGGACTACTTTGGTTCTTC.

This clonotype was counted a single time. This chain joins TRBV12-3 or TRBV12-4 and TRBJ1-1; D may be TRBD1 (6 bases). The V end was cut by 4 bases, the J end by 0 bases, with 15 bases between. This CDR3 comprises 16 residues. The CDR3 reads CASSSATGLLNTEAFF. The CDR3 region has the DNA TGTGCCAGCAGTTCAGCGACAGGCCTATTGAACACTGAAGCTTTCTTT.